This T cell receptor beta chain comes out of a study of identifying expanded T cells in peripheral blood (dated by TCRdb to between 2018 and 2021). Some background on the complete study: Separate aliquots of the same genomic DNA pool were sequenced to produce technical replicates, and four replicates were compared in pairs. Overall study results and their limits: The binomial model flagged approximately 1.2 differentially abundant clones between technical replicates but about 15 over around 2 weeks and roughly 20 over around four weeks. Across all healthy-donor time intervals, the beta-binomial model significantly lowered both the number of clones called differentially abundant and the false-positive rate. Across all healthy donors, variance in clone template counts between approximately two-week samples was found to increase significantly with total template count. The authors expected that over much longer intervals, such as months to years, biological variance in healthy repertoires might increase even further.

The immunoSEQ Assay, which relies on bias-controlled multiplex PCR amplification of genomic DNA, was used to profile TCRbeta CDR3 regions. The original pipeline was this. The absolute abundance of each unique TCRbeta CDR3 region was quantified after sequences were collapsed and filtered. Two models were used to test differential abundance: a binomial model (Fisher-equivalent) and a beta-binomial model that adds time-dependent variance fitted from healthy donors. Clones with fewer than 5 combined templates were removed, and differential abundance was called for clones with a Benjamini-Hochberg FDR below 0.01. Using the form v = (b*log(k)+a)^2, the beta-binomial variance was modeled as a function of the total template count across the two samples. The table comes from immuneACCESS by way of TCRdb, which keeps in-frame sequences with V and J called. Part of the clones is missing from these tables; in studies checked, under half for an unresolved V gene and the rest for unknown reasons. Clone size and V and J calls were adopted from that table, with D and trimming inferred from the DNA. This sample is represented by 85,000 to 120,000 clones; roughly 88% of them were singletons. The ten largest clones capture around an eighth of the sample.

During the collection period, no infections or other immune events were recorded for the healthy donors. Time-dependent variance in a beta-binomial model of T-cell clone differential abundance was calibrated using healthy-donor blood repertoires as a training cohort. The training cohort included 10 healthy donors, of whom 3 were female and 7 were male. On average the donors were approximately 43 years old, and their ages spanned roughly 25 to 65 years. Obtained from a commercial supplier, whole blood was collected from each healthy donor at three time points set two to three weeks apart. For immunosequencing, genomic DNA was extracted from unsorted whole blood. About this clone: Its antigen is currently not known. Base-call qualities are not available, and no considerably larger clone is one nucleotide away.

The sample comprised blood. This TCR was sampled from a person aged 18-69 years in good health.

The nucleotide sequence is TGTGCCAGCAGCGTACAGGCTACCGACAATGAGCAGTTCTTC. Its translation is CASSVQATDNEQFF. This chain is built from TRBV9 and TRBJ2-1; the D gene identity is not certain. Its CDR3 holds 14 amino acids, cysteine through phenylalanine. Just CDR3 DNA is preserved here, 42 bases in frame from base 1. V loses 1 base, J loses 5 bases, and the germline ends lie 10 bases apart. The germline V gene specifies SGDLS as CDR1 and YYNGEE as CDR2.